Listed here are 19 T cell receptor beta chains from one sample, sequenced in a study of blood T cell repertoires in COVID-19. The assay was immunoSEQ multiplex PCR, and TCRdb's table has in-frame clones only and misses some. The data hold approximately 280,000 clones, with roughly 89% observed a single time. The sequenced sample was peripheral blood. These receptors all stem from a man aged 35 to 55 with acute or convalescent COVID-19.

This sequence joins TRBV5-6 and TRBJ1-3, with D possibly being TRBD1 (6 bases). The length of the CDR3 is 15 residues. Germline V lookup: CDR1 SGHDT, CDR2 YYEEEE. V lost 4 bases and J lost 0, with 11 bases in between. The CDR3 bases are TGTGCCAGCAGCGGCCGGGACACCTCTGGAAACACCATATATTTT. Translation: CASSGRDTSGNTIYF.

Note on this clone: An end of the junction differs from the germline gene, which may be a read error. The chain recombines TRBV6-5 with TRBJ1-6; D gene uncertain. The CDR3 is 12 amino acids. Germline CDR1 is MNHEY and CDR2 is SVGAGI. The CDR3 loop reads CASSYYNSPLHF. The CDR3 nucleotides are TGTGCCAGCAGCTACTATAATTCACCCCTCCACTTT.

This chain links TRBV15 with TRBJ1-4; 9 nucleotides agree with TRBD1. Germline values: CDR1 LNHNV, CDR2 YYDKDF (reference sequence). V lost 5 bases, J lost 6 bases, and 7 bases stayed unmatched. The CDR3 extends over 15 amino acids. The CDR3 is CATSGTGGSHEKLFF. The DNA of the CDR3 is TGTGCCACCAGCGGTACAGGGGGCAGTCATGAAAAACTGTTTTTT.

The rearrangement uses TRBV11-2 and TRBJ1-4, with D hard to call. The CDR3 has 14 residues. Germline values: CDR1 SGHAT, CDR2 FQNNGV. Trimming left V 3 bases short and J 0 bases short, with 5 bases between. In DNA form, the CDR3 reads TGTGCCAGCAGCTTGCGGTCAACTAATGAAAAACTGTTTTTT. Protein product: CASSLRSTNEKLFF.

The V and J genes are TRBV5-1 and TRBJ2-1, with D perhaps TRBD1 (5 bases). V lost 2 bases and J lost 6, with 18 bases in between. Germline loops: CDR1 SGHRS, CDR2 YFSETQ. This CDR3 is built from 16 residues. The CDR3 loop reads CASSFRGQAKANEQFF. The CDR3 coding sequence is TGCGCCAGCAGCTTCCGAGGACAAGCAAAGGCCAATGAGCAGTTCTTC.

The V gene is TRBV10-3, the J gene TRBJ2-2; 8 bases line up with TRBD2. Looked up from germline, CDR1 is ENHRY and CDR2 is SYGVKD. With V trimmed by 2 bases and J by 4 bases, 3 bases remained unmatched. This CDR3 region has 15 residues. The CDR3 region has the DNA TGTGCCATCAGTGAGACGGGAGGGATCACCGGGGAGCTGTTTTTT. Encoded protein: CAISETGGITGELFF.

The chain combines TRBV6-5 with TRBJ2-3; TRBD1 matches at 8 bases. The V segment lost 6 bases and the J segment 4 bases; nucleotides outside the gene matches: 9. CDR1 and CDR2 (germline): MNHEY, SVGAGI. The CDR3 length is 15 residues. The CDR3 reads CASSPDRGEADTQYF. Written as DNA, the CDR3 is TGTGCCAGCAGCCCCGACAGGGGCGAAGCAGATACGCAGTATTTT.

The chain combines TRBV19 with TRBJ1-6; possibly TRBD1 for D (6 bases). In germline, CDR1 is LNHDA, CDR2 SQIVND (reference sequence). The CDR3 totals 15 residues. V was shortened by 3 bases and J by 8 bases, with 14 bases between the two germline ends. CDR3 in amino acids: CASSIRRGTDSPLHF. The DNA for the CDR3 is TGTGCCAGTAGTATTAGAAGGGGGACGGATTCACCCCTCCACTTT.

This sequence joins TRBV7-7 and TRBJ2-2; TRBD2 might be the D (5 bases). Trimming cost V 1 base and J 2 bases, with 5 bases left between them. This CDR3 comprises 14 residues. Germline lookup yields CDR1 SSHAT and CDR2 FNYEAQ (reference sequence). The CDR3 loop reads CASSLGTNTGELFF. The CDR3 bases are TGTGCCAGCAGCTTAGGGACTAACACCGGGGAGCTGTTTTTT.

This chain uses TRBV10-3 with TRBJ1-6; 9 positions match TRBD1. The V gene's germline CDR1 is ENHRY and CDR2 SYGVKD. The CDR3 extends over 13 amino acids. With 7 bases clipped from V and 9 bases from J, the junction kept 4 bases outside the gene matches. CDR3 residues: CAITPDRGSPLHF. CDR3 sequence (DNA): TGTGCCATCACCCCGGACAGGGGTTCACCCCTCCACTTT.

The chain joins TRBV30 to TRBJ2-1; D may be TRBD2 (6 bases). V lost 0 bases, J lost 8 bases, and 17 bases lay in between. The CDR3 is 15 residues long. Germline V gives CDR1 GTSNPN, CDR2 SVGIG (reference sequence). The CDR3, as DNA: TGTGCCTGGAGTGTGATGGCGGGGCCCGGGGATGAGCAGTTCTTC. It yields the protein CAWSVMAGPGDEQFF.

The chain employs TRBV18 and TRBJ1-1, with TRBD1 matching over 8 bases. Germline assignment: CDR1 KGHSH and CDR2 LQKENI. V lost 3 bases and J lost 6; bases outside the gene matches: 6. CDR3 length: 14 residues. The CDR3 nucleotides read TGTGCCAGCTCACCGGGGACAGGCTCGGCTGAAGCTTTCTTT. Its translation is CASSPGTGSAEAFF.

This clone was seen only once. This sequence joins TRBV27 and TRBJ2-3; 7 bases match TRBD1. Trimming took 6 bases from V and 1 from J; bases not matched to a gene: 10. Germline loops: CDR1 MNHEY, CDR2 SMNVEV (reference sequence). CDR3 length: 16 amino acids. CDR3 DNA: TGTGCCAGCAGGCCAGTAGGGGGCTTTCGCACAGATACGCAGTATTTT. It translates to CASRPVGGFRTDTQYF.

In this sample, this clone turned up a few times. This chain uses TRBV5-4 with TRBJ2-1; TRBD1 aligns across 11 bases. V lost 4 bases and J lost 2; bases outside the gene matches: 2. CDR1 is SGHNT and CDR2 is YYREEE in the germline V gene (reference sequence). The CDR3 length is 15 residues. The CDR3 protein is CASSPGQGAYNEQFF. The CDR3 DNA reads TGTGCCAGCAGCCCGGGACAGGGGGCCTACAATGAGCAGTTCTTC.

The CDR3 here is CATSSYRGDNSPLHF. The CDR3 DNA reads TGTGCCACCAGCTCGTACAGGGGGGATAATTCACCCCTCCACTTT. The chain combines TRBV15 with TRBJ1-6; TRBD1 matches 8 bases. Germline trimming cut 5 bases from V and 5 bases from J; bases unmatched to any gene: 5. The CDR3 contains 15 residues. CDR1 LNHNV and CDR2 YYDKDF come from the germline V gene (reference sequence).

The rearrangement links TRBV7-3 to TRBJ2-5, with 7 bases matching TRBD1. From germline, CDR1 is SGHTA and CDR2 FQGTGA. Trimming cost V 5 bases and J 0 bases; bases outside gene matches: 6. This CDR3 is 15 amino acids long. CDR3 protein: CASSPGTEYQETQYF. DNA for the CDR3: TGTGCCAGCAGCCCCGGGACAGAGTACCAAGAGACCCAGTACTTC.

V is TRBV5-1 and J is TRBJ2-7; 11 bases match TRBD2. The CDR3 spans 14 residues. V shed 2 bases, J shed 5 bases, and the junction held 3 bases outside the gene matches. Germline values: CDR1 SGHRS, CDR2 YFSETQ. Here the CDR3 DNA reads TGCGCCAGCAGCTTTAGCGGGGGGGCCGACGAGCAGTACTTC. The encoded protein is CASSFSGGADEQYF.

The chain has TRBV27 and TRBJ1-6, with 9 bases matching TRBD1. The junction had 7 bases not matched to a gene; V was cut back by 4 bases and J by 0 bases. CDR3 length equals 18 residues. CDR1 and CDR2 (germline): MNHEY, SMNVEV (reference sequence). CDR3 bases: TGTGCCAGCAGTTCCCGGGACAGGGCCCTCTCCTATAATTCACCCCTCCACTTT. Its translation: CASSSRDRALSYNSPLHF.

The chain combines TRBV6-5 with TRBJ1-1; no clear D gene. V dropped 7 bases and J dropped 1 base, with 10 bases sitting between them. Looked up from germline, CDR1 is MNHEY and CDR2 is SVGAGI. This CDR3 contains 13 residues. CDR3 residues: CASMHRPNTEAFF. As DNA, the CDR3 is TGTGCCAGCATGCACAGACCGAACACTGAAGCTTTCTTT.